This is a list of T cell receptor beta chains from one sample in a study of T cells in Graves' hyperthyroidism and ophthalmopathy. TCRdb fed the multiplex PCR reads into MiXCR, producing one record per CDR3 protein. Of roughly 650,000 distinct CDR3 sequences in the sample, roughly a sixth were seen once. Source material: blood. The receptors originated from a woman in her thirties or forties with Graves' ophthalmopathy. CDR3s include the opening cysteine and the closing phenylalanine or tryptophan. The order of the fields is J gene, clone size, V gene, D gene, CDR3 DNA, CDR3 protein. The D gene is left open where the match is weak. Clone size is not always given. Where it is, it says once, few, many or a class for expanded clones.

>TRBJ2-1|few|TRBV7-9|TRBD1
TGTGCCAGCAGCATCGGGACAGGGGCCTACAATGAGCAGTTCTTC
CASSIGTGAYNEQFF
>TRBJ2-1|few|TRBV7-6|NA
TGTGCCAGCAGCCCTCGTCCGGGGTTTGAGCAGTTCTTC
CASSPRPGFEQFF
>TRBJ2-1|many|TRBV11-3|NA
TGTGCCAGCAGCCTAGGAGGCGGGTTCTCCTACAATGAGCAGTTCTTC
CASSLGGGFSYNEQFF
>TRBJ1-6|few|TRBV12-3/TRBV12-4|NA
TGTGCCAGCAGTCCGGGACCAACCCTCCACTTT
CASSPGPTLHF
>TRBJ2-3|NA|TRBV6-6|TRBD1
TGTGCCAGCAGTTACGAGAGGGGGCGAAGACCAGATACGCAGTATTTT
CASSYERGRRPDTQYF
>TRBJ2-1|many|TRBV2|TRBD2
TGTGCCAGCACCCTTCAGGGTCTTCTAGCGGGGGTAGGTGAGCAGTTCTTC
CASTLQGLLAGVGEQFF
>TRBJ2-7|few|TRBV4-2|TRBD1
TGTGCCAGCAGCCAAGAGGACAGGGCCAGCTCCTACGAGCAGTACTTC
CASSQEDRASSYEQYF
>TRBJ2-4|NA|TRBV5-6|NA
TGTGCCAGCAGCGCGCTGGGGGTACAGGCCAAAAACATTCAGTACTTC
CASSALGVQAKNIQYF
>TRBJ1-5|NA|TRBV19|TRBD1
TGTGCCAGTAGTACCGACAGGGGCCGCAATCAGCCCCAGCATTTT
CASSTDRGRNQPQHF
>TRBJ2-7|once|TRBV20-1|TRBD2
TGCAGTGCTAGAGGGGGGGGGTCTACCTACGAGCAGTACTTC
CSARGGGSTYEQYF
>TRBJ2-3|many|TRBV28|TRBD1
TGTGCCAGCAATCCGACAGGGCCCCAAGTAGGCGCAGATACGCAGTATTTT
CASNPTGPQVGADTQYF
>TRBJ1-2|few|TRBV4-1|TRBD1
TGCGCCAGCAGCCCACAGGGGCCTCTGAACTATGGCTACACCTTC
CASSPQGPLNYGYTF
>TRBJ2-7|NA|TRBV6-1|NA
TGTGCCAGCAGTGAAGCTAGCGGCCCCTACAATGAGCAGTACTTC
CASSEASGPYNEQYF
>TRBJ2-5|many|TRBV18|NA
TGTGCCAGCTCACCAATGGGCGGCGAGACCCAGTACTTC
CASSPMGGETQYF
>TRBJ2-3|few|TRBV20-1|NA
TGCAGTGTCCGAGATCTCTTCACAGATACGCAGTATTTT
CSVRDLFTDTQYF
>TRBJ1-5|NA|TRBV6-1|TRBD1
TGTGCCAGCAGTGAAGCGGCGACAGGGTCGCATTTT
CASSEAATGSHF
>TRBJ2-1|many|TRBV6-2/TRBV6-3|TRBD2
TGTGCCAGCAGGGGAACTAGCGGGGTGTACAATGAGCAGTTCTTC
CASRGTSGVYNEQFF
>TRBJ2-3|few|TRBV19|NA
TGTGCCAGTAGTCCGGGATCCGAGGCAGATACGCAGTATTTT
CASSPGSEADTQYF
>TRBJ2-7|many|TRBV18|TRBD2
TGTGCCAGCTCACCAATAGTGGCTAGCGGGATCGACGAGCAGTACTTC
CASSPIVASGIDEQYF
>TRBJ2-2|NA|TRBV14|NA
TGTGCCAGCAGCCAACTCTGGCGAGGGAACACCGGGGAGCTGTTTTTT
CASSQLWRGNTGELFF
>TRBJ2-7|many|TRBV29-1|NA
TGCAGCGTTGCGCCAGGATCCTACGAGCAGTACTTC
CSVAPGSYEQYF
>TRBJ1-3|few|TRBV6-2/TRBV6-3|NA
TGTGCCACCAGAGCCTTGACAGTGGCGGGCCCCACTGGAAACACCATATATTTT
CATRALTVAGPTGNTIYF
>TRBJ1-2|many|TRBV11-3|NA
NA
CASSLVGAGTF
>TRBJ2-1|many|TRBV3-1|NA
TGTGCCAGCAGCCAAGCAGTCCCAGGGGATGAGCAGTTCTTC
CASSQAVPGDEQFF
>TRBJ1-2|NA|TRBV11-2|NA
TGTGCCAGCAGCGGTTCGGGGAGACCCTATGGCTACACCTTC
CASSGSGRPYGYTF
>TRBJ2-5|NA|TRBV6-1|TRBD2
TGTGCCAGCAGCCGACTAGCGGGGGGGCAGCAGACCCAGTACTTC
CASSRLAGGQQTQYF
>TRBJ2-4|few|TRBV5-1|NA
TGCGCCAGCAGCCCTGGGACCGGTGGCAAAAACATTCAGTACTTC
CASSPGTGGKNIQYF
>TRBJ2-5|NA|TRBV10-3|TRBD1
TGTGCCATCAGTGGCCCGACAGGGGCTGGAGCAAGAGCCCTCGAACCGCAAGAGACCCAGTACTTC
CAISGPTGAGARALEPQETQYF
>TRBJ1-5|NA|TRBV6-2/TRBV6-3|NA
TGTGCCAGCAGCTCGGACCGGGCGGGAGCTCAGCCCCAGCATTTT
CASSSDRAGAQPQHF
>TRBJ1-2|many|TRBV27|TRBD1
TGTGCCAGCAGACCCGACAGGGTTACGGGCTACACCTTC
CASRPDRVTGYTF
>TRBJ1-5|once|TRBV19|NA
TGTGCCAGTAGCCCCCTGATAGGCGGCTCGGGCCAGCCCCAGCATTTT
CASSPLIGGSGQPQHF
>TRBJ2-7|NA|TRBV19|NA
TGTGCCAGTACCCTAAAGTCCGGGGACGAGCAGTACTTC
CASTLKSGDEQYF
>TRBJ2-3|many|TRBV5-1|TRBD1
TGCGCCAGCAGCTTGGGACAGGGTTCTTGGACAGATACGCAGTATTTT
CASSLGQGSWTDTQYF
>TRBJ1-4|few|TRBV28|NA
TGTGCCAGCAGTGCCCCGGACAGAGAAAAACTGTTTTTT
CASSAPDREKLFF
>TRBJ2-3|many|TRBV27|NA
TGTGCCAGCACCGACGGGGTGACTAGCACAGATACGCAGTATTTT
CASTDGVTSTDTQYF
>TRBJ2-5|many|TRBV3-1|NA
TGTGCCAGCAGCCGCCGCGGGGTCCAAGAGACCCAGTACTTC
CASSRRGVQETQYF
>TRBJ1-1|few|TRBV10-3|NA
TGTGCCATCAGGGGGGGAGGGGTCGAAGCTTTCTTT
CAIRGGGVEAFF
>TRBJ2-1|many|TRBV28|NA
TGTGCCAGCAGTGCGGGGACCAGATACAATGAGCAGTTCTTC
CASSAGTRYNEQFF
>TRBJ2-5|few|TRBV3-1|NA
TGTGCCAGCAGCCAAGATGTGGGCTACCAAGAGACCCGGTACTTC
CASSQDVGYQETRYF
>TRBJ2-2|many|TRBV11-3|NA
TGTGCCAGCAGCCCCGGAGGGGGCTTGAACACCGGGGAGCTGTTTTTT
CASSPGGGLNTGELFF
>TRBJ2-7|many|TRBV2|TRBD2
TGTGCCAGCAGTGAATCGTTAGCGGGACCCTACGAGCAGTACTTC
CASSESLAGPYEQYF